This is a list of T cell receptor beta chains from one sample in a study of shared clonotypes between healthy human individuals. The assay was immunoSEQ multiplex PCR, and TCRdb's table has in-frame clones only and misses some. Among 600,000 or so clones listed, about 95% were seen once. Sequencing was performed on naive CD8+ T cells sorted from blood. The receptors stem from a woman aged 25 to 39 in good health. The conserved cysteine and the conserved F or W are not part of the CDR3 here. Clone size, where shown, is once, few, many, or a class for clones that have expanded.

>14|TRBV6-1|.|TRBJ1-6
ASSEGTGSYNSPLH
>14|TRBV7-9|.|TRBJ2-3
ASSWGADPGADTQY
>12|TRBV28|.|TRBJ2-3
ASSLTGGPDTQY
>11|TRBV6-5|.|TRBJ2-7
ASSPGTGYEQY
>12|TRBV6-5|.|TRBJ1-2
ASSSVGVFGGYT
>10|TRBV5-6|.|TRBJ2-7
ASSLVPYEQY
>10|TRBV28|.|TRBJ2-7
ATGEFRYEQY
>15|TRBV29-1|.|TRBJ2-1
SVEDFERGSSYNEQF
>11|TRBV5-6|once|TRBJ1-4
ASSLGGSEKLF
>9|TRBV28|.|TRBJ2-1
ASRFSGEQF
>11|TRBV5-6|.|TRBJ2-1
ASSLGSPNEQF
>11|TRBV2|.|TRBJ2-2
ASKVVGTGELF
>11|TRBV5-1|.|TRBJ2-7
ASSWQLSDEQY
>15|TRBV5-4|.|TRBJ2-1
ASSLEGLGHRYNEQF
>14|TRBV23-1|.|.
ASSQRGQGASYEQY
>13|TRBV27|.|TRBJ1-4
ASRPTPGGKGKLF
>13|TRBV6-6|.|TRBJ2-5
ASSEREGLRETQY
>13|TRBV27|.|TRBJ2-1
ASSFLAGIDNEQF
>14|TRBV4-1|.|TRBJ2-1
ASSQVTRPTYNEQF
>14|TRBV28|few|TRBJ2-7
ASSLPAREGNYEQY
>13|TRBV4-2|once|TRBJ2-2
ASSQDPSLGGELF
>13|TRBV2|.|TRBJ1-4
ASSLRRGPNEKLF
>11|TRBV7-7|.|TRBJ2-7
ASSPGHSYEQY
>12|TRBV28|.|TRBJ1-3
ASTFRAFGNTIY
>14|TRBV7-6|.|.
ASSLVYGRGTYEQY
>15|TRBV5-6|.|TRBJ2-7
ASSLLRGRRSSYEQY
>13|TRBV2|.|TRBJ1-1
ASSEVTGGGTEAF
>13|TRBV7-9|.|TRBJ2-2
ASSLLGQGTGELF
>11|TRBV11-2|.|TRBJ2-5
ASSLVSRETQY
>13|TRBV27|.|TRBJ1-3
ASSLNSISGNTIY
>12|TRBV7-9|.|TRBJ2-5
ASSRAGFEETQY
>12|TRBV2|.|TRBJ2-7
ASSPTSGGYEQY
>11|TRBV5-1|.|TRBJ1-1
ASSFPGSTEAF